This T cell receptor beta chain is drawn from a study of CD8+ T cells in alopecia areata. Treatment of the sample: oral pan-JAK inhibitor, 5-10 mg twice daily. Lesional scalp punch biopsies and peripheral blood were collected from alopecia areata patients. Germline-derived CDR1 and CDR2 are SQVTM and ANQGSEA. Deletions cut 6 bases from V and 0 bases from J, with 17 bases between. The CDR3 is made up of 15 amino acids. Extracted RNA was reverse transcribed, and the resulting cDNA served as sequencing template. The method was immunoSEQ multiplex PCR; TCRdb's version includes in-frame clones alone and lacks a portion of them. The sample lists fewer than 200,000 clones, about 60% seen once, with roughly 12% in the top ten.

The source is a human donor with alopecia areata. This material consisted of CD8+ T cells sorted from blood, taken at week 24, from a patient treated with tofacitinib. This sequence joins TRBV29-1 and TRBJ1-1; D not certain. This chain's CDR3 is CSVLEVLGLNTEAFF. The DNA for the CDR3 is TGCAGCGTACTGGAGGTGTTGGGTCTGAACACTGAAGCTTTCTTT.